A single T cell receptor (beta chain) is shown here with its context. Its antigen is currently unknown. Per the germline V gene, CDR1 is MNHEY and CDR2 is SVGAGI. CDR3 length: 14 amino acids. The naive CD8+ gate required CD45RO-CCR7+CD27+CD95- phenotype. This record comes from a study of CXCR3-negative and CXCR3-positive naive CD8 T cells. Points from the study as a whole: Hydrophobicity of TRB CDR3s was greater in CXCR3-positive naive cells than in CXCR3-negative naive cells.

Libraries of TRB cDNA were made by 5' RACE and carried UMIs. TCRdb derives one entry per CDR3 protein from the 5' RACE reads, leaving out DNA. Recorded for this sample: 85,000 to 130,000 distinct CDR3 sequences. The chain carries TRBV6-5 and TRBJ2-3. The sample comprised naive CXCR3+ CD8+ T cells from blood. Subset meaning: CD45RO-CCR7+CD27+CD95- naive CD8+ T cells expressing CXCR3 (TNR3+). The TCR comes from a human donor in good health. Some clones in this sample may be carry-over from other donors' samples. The CDR3: CASSSGASTDTQYF.